The next 31 T cell receptor beta chains were all read from a single sample in a study of cytomegalovirus exposure and HLA in healthy donors (dated by TCRdb to 2017 to 2019). Libraries were prepared through the immunoSEQ multiplex PCR assay. The multiplex PCR relied on a mix of 60 forward primers for TCR Vbeta segments and 13 reverse primers for TCR Jbeta segments. In its TCRdb copy, this immuneACCESS table keeps in-frame sequences only and misses some clones. Where compared with another copy, unresolved V genes explain less than half of these, and the others have no known cause. The sample table lists 100,000 to 150,000 clones, roughly a tenth of them with a count of one. Approximately 4.5% of the sample comes from the top ten. Input material: PBMCs. All receptors derive from a woman aged 18-35 years in good health and CMV-seropositive.

This clone was picked up a small number of times. V gene TRBV4-1 combines with J gene TRBJ2-7, with D maybe TRBD1 (6 bases). This CDR3 comprises 15 residues. V dropped 4 bases and J dropped 2 bases, with 15 bases sitting between them. In germline, CDR1 is MGHRA, CDR2 YSYEKL. The DNA for the CDR3 is TGCGCCAGCAGCCTCCTCAGGGGATACGCCTACGAGCAGTACTTC. Its protein product is CASSLLRGYAYEQYF.

The chain has TRBV10-3 and TRBJ2-1, with 8 nucleotides matching TRBD2. This CDR3 has 15 residues. Losses at the gene ends were 6 bases for V and 0 bases for J; bases not matched to a gene: 4. Germline loops: CDR1 ENHRY, CDR2 SYGVKD. The CDR3 is CAIRTSVSSYNEQFF. CDR3 DNA sequence: TGTGCCATCAGGACTAGCGTGAGCTCCTACAATGAGCAGTTCTTC.

The chain combines TRBV5-1 with TRBJ2-2, with 7 bases matching TRBD1. V was clipped by 3 bases and J by 4 bases; unmatched bases: 3. Looked up from germline, CDR1 is SGHRS and CDR2 is YFSETQ. The CDR3 is made up of 14 amino acids. In nucleotides, the CDR3 is TGCGCCAGCAGCTCCGGGACAGCCACCGGGGAGCTGTTTTTT. Protein product: CASSSGTATGELFF.

V and J are TRBV19 and TRBJ1-1; 7 bases match TRBD1. This CDR3 spans 17 amino acids. The V segment lost 6 bases and the J segment 3 bases; nucleotides outside the gene matches: 16. CDR1 is LNHDA, CDR2 SQIVND, per germline (reference sequence). The CDR3 DNA reads TGTGCCAGTAGGAGAGAGCAGGGGGAAGTACTCTACACTGAAGCTTTCTTT. Protein: CASRREQGEVLYTEAFF.

The V gene is TRBV14, the J gene TRBJ1-2, with D maybe TRBD1 (5 bases). V gave up 1 base and J gave up 8 bases, with 14 bases separating them. The CDR3 extends over 14 amino acids. The germline gives CDR1 SGHDN, CDR2 FVKESK. In DNA form, the CDR3 reads TGTGCCAGCAGCCAAGCAGGAGGGGCTCAAGGCTACACCTTC. Translating it yields CASSQAGGAQGYTF. The whole variable domain, remainder taken from reference TRBV14 and TRBJ1-2, is EAGVTQFPSHSVIEKGQTVTLRCDPISGHDNLYWYRRVMGKEIKFLLHFVKESKQDESGMPNNRFLAERTGGTYSTLKVQPAELEDSGVYFCASSQAGGAQGYTFGSGTRLTVV.

The J gene is TRBJ1-1, the V gene TRBV6-5, with 7 bases fitting TRBD1. V shed 6 bases and J 12 bases; nucleotides not matched to a gene: 10. The CDR3 is 12 residues long. CDR1 is MNHEY and CDR2 is SVGAGI in the germline V gene. CDR3 bases: TGTGCCAGCAGATCACTAGACAGGGAAACTTTCTTT. This sequence encodes CASRSLDRETFF.

This clone came up a few times. The V call is TRBV19, the J call TRBJ2-7, with D possibly TRBD2 on 5 matching bases. CDR1 is LNHDA, CDR2 SQIVND, per germline (reference sequence). This CDR3 is 13 amino acids long. V lost 1 base and J 4 bases, leaving 8 bases between the germline ends. The CDR3 reads CASSIASGYEQYF. In nucleotides, the CDR3 is TGTGCCAGTAGTATAGCGAGCGGATACGAGCAGTACTTC.

V and J are TRBV5-6 and TRBJ2-7, with TRBD2 identical over 7 bases. The V gene's germline CDR1 is SGHDT and CDR2 YYEEEE. The CDR3 is 16 amino acids. J was trimmed by 2 bases and V by 2 bases; bases with no gene match: 10. CDR3 residues: CASSLDTSDPPYEQYF. Written as DNA, the CDR3 is TGTGCCAGCAGCTTAGACACTAGCGACCCTCCCTACGAGCAGTACTTC.

There are a few counts of this clone. The chain uses TRBV27 and TRBJ2-5; 9 bases are shared with TRBD1. Germline CDR1 MNHEY, CDR2 SMNVEV (reference sequence). The CDR3 covers 15 residues. The V and J ends lost 8 bases and 5 bases, in that order; junction bases with no gene match: 12. CDR3 bases: TGTGCCAGCCAGCAGGGGACAGGGAGGTTGGAGACCCAGTACTTC. It translates to CASQQGTGRLETQYF.

The rearrangement uses TRBV30 and TRBJ1-1; 7 bases map to TRBD1. Per the germline V gene, CDR1 is GTSNPN and CDR2 is SVGIG (reference sequence). CDR3 size: 13 residues. Trimming cost V 4 bases and J 2 bases; bases outside gene matches: 4. The CDR3 region is CAWNRGINTEAFF. The CDR3, as DNA: TGTGCCTGGAACAGGGGCATAAACACTGAAGCTTTCTTT.

The rearrangement joins TRBV2 to TRBJ1-1, with D maybe TRBD1 (5 bases). V was cut by 5 bases and J by 0 bases, with 10 bases left in between. The CDR3 extends over 14 amino acids. Per the germline V gene, CDR1 is SNHLY and CDR2 is FYNNEI. CDR3 region: CASSSAGLNTEAFF. The CDR3 nucleotides read TGTGCCAGCAGTAGCGCGGGGCTGAACACTGAAGCTTTCTTT.

CDR3 loop: CASKEREADTQYF. CDR3 nucleotides: TGTGCCAGCAAGGAAAGGGAGGCAGATACGCAGTATTTT. The chain joins TRBV2 to TRBJ2-3; possibly TRBD2 for D (6 bases). V was shortened by 7 bases and J by 4 bases, with 12 bases between the two germline ends. The CDR3 is made up of 13 amino acids. The germline V gene encodes CDR1 SNHLY and CDR2 FYNNEI.

A few counts support this clone. The chain joins TRBV7-8 to TRBJ1-1; no reliable D call. This CDR3 has 13 residues. CDR1 and CDR2 from the germline V gene are SGHVS and FQNEAQ. V was pared by 3 bases and J by 6 bases, with 11 bases between. DNA for the CDR3: TGTGCCAGCAGCTTGAGGGAATTCGCTGAAGCTTTCTTT. This codes for CASSLREFAEAFF.

There are a few counts of this clone. The chain employs TRBV5-6 and TRBJ1-4; TRBD1 matches at 10 bases. This CDR3 has 15 residues. V dropped 1 base and J dropped 5; count of bases not matched to a gene: 2. Germline V lookup: CDR1 SGHDT, CDR2 YYEEEE. This chain's CDR3 is CASSLQGQGNEKLFF. The CDR3 DNA follows: TGTGCCAGCAGCTTGCAGGGACAGGGGAATGAAAAACTGTTTTTT.

This clone was counted only a few times. The V call is TRBV5-6, the J call TRBJ1-4; 7 bases map to TRBD1. Germline CDR1 SGHDT, CDR2 YYEEEE. This CDR3 has 14 residues. Trimming at V came to 4 bases and at J to 4 bases, leaving 4 bases not matched to a gene. CDR3 in amino acids: CASSNGQVNEKLFF. Here the CDR3 DNA reads TGTGCCAGCAGCAATGGACAGGTTAATGAAAAACTGTTTTTT.

This clone was counted only a few times. The chain joins TRBV7-2 to TRBJ1-3; 8 nucleotides line up with TRBD1. V lost 3 bases to trimming and J lost 4 bases; unmatched junction nucleotides: 5. Germline-derived CDR1 and CDR2 are SGHTA and FQGNSA. The CDR3 length is 15 residues. DNA for the CDR3: TGTGCCAGCAGCTTCTGGACAGGGTCCGGAAACACCATATATTTT. Translation: CASSFWTGSGNTIYF.

This chain connects TRBV5-4 to TRBJ2-1; weak D call: TRBD2 (6 bases). CDR3 size: 15 residues. Germline V gene lookup returns CDR1 SGHNT and CDR2 YYREEE (reference sequence). Trimming took off 4 bases at V and 4 bases at J, with 15 bases between the two ends. CDR3 region: CASSPRGGRYNEQFF. The CDR3 DNA reads TGTGCCAGCAGCCCTCGGGGAGGAAGATACAATGAGCAGTTCTTC.

The chain joins TRBV4-1 to TRBJ1-1; D unresolved. Germline values: CDR1 MGHRA, CDR2 YSYEKL. V shed 0 bases and J shed 5 bases, with 13 bases lying between them. The CDR3 runs 15 residues. CDR3 nucleotides: TGCGCCAGCAGCCAAGAAGCATGGACGGGGACTGAAGCTTTCTTT. Translated: CASSQEAWTGTEAFF.

There are a few counts of this clone. This sequence joins TRBV19 and TRBJ1-3, with unresolved D. The V and J ends lost 2 bases and 6 bases respectively, with 11 bases between them. The CDR3 sequence is 14 residues long. The germline CDR1 and CDR2 sequences are LNHDA and SQIVND (reference sequence). CDR3 coding DNA: TGTGCCAGTAGTATATCGACTGACGCAAACACCATATATTTT. It translates to CASSISTDANTIYF.

The gene calls are TRBV4-2 and TRBJ2-7; TRBD2 is a possible D gene (6 bases). The V end was cut by 2 bases, the J end by 4 bases, with 12 bases between. CDR1 and CDR2 from the germline V gene are LGHNA and YNFKEQ. The CDR3 covers 14 residues. The CDR3 region has the DNA TGTGCCAGCAGCCAACGAGCGGGCGTATACGAGCAGTACTTC. Translation: CASSQRAGVYEQYF.

This clone was seen a few times. The chain recombines TRBV27 with TRBJ1-5; D ambiguous. The V end lost 0 bases, the J end lost 7 bases, and 16 bases lay between the germline ends. The V gene's germline CDR1 is MNHEY and CDR2 SMNVEV (reference sequence). The CDR3 totals 16 residues. The CDR3 loop is CASSLSASGGVQPQHF. In DNA, the CDR3 is TGTGCCAGCAGTTTATCGGCCTCGGGTGGAGTACAGCCCCAGCATTTT.

This clone occurred a few times. This chain links TRBV5-1 with TRBJ1-5, with D possibly being TRBD1 (5 bases). Trimming stripped 7 bases from V and 7 bases from J, with 18 bases between. Germline V gene sequence: CDR1 SGHRS, CDR2 YFSETQ. There are 14 residues in the CDR3. The CDR3 reads CASSTGGARQPQHF. CDR3 nucleotides: TGCGCCAGCTCTACCGGAGGGGCGAGGCAGCCCCAGCATTTT.

The V gene is TRBV29-1, the J gene TRBJ1-1; D is unclear. Trimming cost V 5 bases and J 1 base, with 17 bases left between them. Germline CDR1 reads SQVTM; CDR2 reads ANQGSEA. The CDR3 covers 15 residues. CDR3 nucleotides: TGCAGCGTTAAATGGCGGGCTCGGGAGAACACTGAAGCTTTCTTT. This encodes CSVKWRARENTEAFF.

The table lists this clone with a few counts. V gene TRBV19 combines with J gene TRBJ1-2; perhaps TRBD1 as D (5 bases). The V gene's germline CDR1 is LNHDA and CDR2 SQIVND (reference sequence). With 6 bases removed from V and 4 bases from J, the gap between germline ends came to 15 bases. The CDR3 extends over 14 amino acids. CDR3 sequence reads: CASSLSRGSYGYTF. Written as DNA, the CDR3 is TGTGCCAGTAGCCTTTCAAGGGGTTCCTATGGCTACACCTTC.

This clone was seen only a few times. V usage is TRBV5-6 and J usage is TRBJ1-2; D not resolved. The length of the CDR3 is 16 residues. Germline V gene sequence: CDR1 SGHDT, CDR2 YYEEEE. V lost 7 bases and J lost 0, with 19 bases in between. This CDR3 is CASSKTGSPANYGYTF. The CDR3, as DNA: TGTGCCAGCTCAAAAACGGGGTCTCCAGCTAACTATGGCTACACCTTC.

This clone has just a few counts. V and J are TRBV6-5 and TRBJ1-1; 7 bases match TRBD1. The ends lost 7 bases at V and 2 bases at J; junction bases unmatched: 4. Germline loops: CDR1 MNHEY, CDR2 SVGAGI. CDR3 size: 13 residues. CDR3 protein: CASTRQGNTEAFF. CDR3 in DNA: TGTGCCAGCACCCGACAGGGCAACACTGAAGCTTTCTTT.

V and J are TRBV2 and TRBJ1-2; D is perhaps TRBD1 (5 bases). CDR3 size: 13 residues. Per germline, CDR1 SNHLY and CDR2 FYNNEI. The V gene lost 9 bases and the J gene lost 5 bases, with 16 bases spanning the gap. The CDR3 sequence is CARGPGLSYGYTF. The CDR3 DNA is TGTGCCAGAGGACCGGGACTTTCGTATGGCTACACCTTC.

This clone came up a few times. The rearrangement uses TRBV5-6 and TRBJ2-6, with 9 bases matching TRBD1. V trimming: 3 bases; J trimming: 0 bases; junction bases outside the gene matches: 7. Germline CDR1 reads SGHDT; CDR2 reads YYEEEE. CDR3 size: 18 residues. The CDR3 bases are TGTGCCAGCAGCTCCAGCGACAGGGGGAGCTCTGGGGCCAACGTCCTGACTTTC. Encoded protein: CASSSSDRGSSGANVLTF.

The chain employs TRBV6-1 and TRBJ2-5, with D perhaps TRBD2 (6 bases). This CDR3 has 17 amino acids. Trimming cost V 4 bases and J 4 bases, with 22 bases left between them. Looked up from germline, CDR1 is MNHNS and CDR2 is SASEGT. The CDR3 spells CASSAGENPGAGETQYF. The CDR3, as DNA: TGTGCCAGCAGTGCGGGCGAAAATCCGGGAGCCGGAGAGACCCAGTACTTC.

The chain employs TRBV2 and TRBJ1-1, with D maybe TRBD1 (5 bases). The ends were cut back, 8 bases at V and 7 bases at J, with 20 bases in the middle. Germline values: CDR1 SNHLY, CDR2 FYNNEI. The CDR3 consists of 14 residues. For the CDR3, the DNA is TGTGCCAGCGCCCCCGACAGCCTTTCTTTTGAAGCTTTCTTT. Protein: CASAPDSLSFEAFF.

Only a few counts were recorded for this clone. This sequence joins TRBV6-1 and TRBJ2-1; 13 bases are a match to TRBD2. Germline CDR1 MNHNS, CDR2 SASEGT. V lost 6 bases to trimming and J lost 9 bases; unmatched junction nucleotides: 5. The CDR3 has 14 residues. CDR3 sequence: CASRGTSGIGEQFF. For the CDR3, the DNA is TGTGCCAGCAGAGGGACTAGCGGGATTGGTGAGCAGTTCTTC.